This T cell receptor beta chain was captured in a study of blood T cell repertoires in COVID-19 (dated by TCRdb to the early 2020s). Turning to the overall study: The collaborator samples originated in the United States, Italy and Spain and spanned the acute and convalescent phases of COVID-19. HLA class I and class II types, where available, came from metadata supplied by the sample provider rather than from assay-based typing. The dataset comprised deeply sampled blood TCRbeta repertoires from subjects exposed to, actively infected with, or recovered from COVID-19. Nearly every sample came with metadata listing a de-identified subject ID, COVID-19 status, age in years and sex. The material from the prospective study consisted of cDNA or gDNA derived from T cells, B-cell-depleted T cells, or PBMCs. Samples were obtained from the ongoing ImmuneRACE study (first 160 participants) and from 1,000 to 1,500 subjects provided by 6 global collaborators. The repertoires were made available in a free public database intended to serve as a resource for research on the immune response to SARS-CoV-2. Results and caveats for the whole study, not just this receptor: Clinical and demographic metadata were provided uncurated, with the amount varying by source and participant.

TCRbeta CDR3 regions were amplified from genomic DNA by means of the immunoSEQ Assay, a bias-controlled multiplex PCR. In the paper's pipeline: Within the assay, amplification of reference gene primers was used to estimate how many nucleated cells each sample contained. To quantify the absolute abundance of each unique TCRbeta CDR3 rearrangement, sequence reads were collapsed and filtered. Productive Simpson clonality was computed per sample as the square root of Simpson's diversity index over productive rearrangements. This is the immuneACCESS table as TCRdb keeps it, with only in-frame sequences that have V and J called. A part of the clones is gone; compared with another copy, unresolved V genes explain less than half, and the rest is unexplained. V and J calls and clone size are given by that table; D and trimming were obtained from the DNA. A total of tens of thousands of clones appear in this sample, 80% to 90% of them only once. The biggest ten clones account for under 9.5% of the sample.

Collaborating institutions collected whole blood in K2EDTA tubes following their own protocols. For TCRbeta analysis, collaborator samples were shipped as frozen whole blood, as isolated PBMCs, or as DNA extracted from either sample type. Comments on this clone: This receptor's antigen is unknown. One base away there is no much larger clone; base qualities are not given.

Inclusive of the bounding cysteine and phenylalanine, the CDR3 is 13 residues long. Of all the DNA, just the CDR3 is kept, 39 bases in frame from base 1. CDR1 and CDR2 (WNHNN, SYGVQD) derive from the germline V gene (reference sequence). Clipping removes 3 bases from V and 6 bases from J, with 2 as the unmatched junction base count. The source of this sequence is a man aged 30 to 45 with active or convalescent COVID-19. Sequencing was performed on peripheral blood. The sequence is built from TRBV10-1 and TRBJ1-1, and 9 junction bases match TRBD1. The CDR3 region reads CASSERDRAEAFF. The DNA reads TGCGCCAGCAGTGAACGGGACAGGGCTGAAGCTTTCTTT.